The 5 T cell receptor beta chains given below trace back to one sample, sequenced in a study of blood T cell repertoires in COVID-19. Profiling relied on immunoSEQ multiplex PCR, and the TCRdb table lists in-frame clones only, not all of them. The sample holds hundreds of thousands of clones, roughly 90% seen once. The sample was peripheral blood. The source is a woman aged 25 to 39 with COVID-19, enrolled during active disease.

This rearrangement joins TRBV5-4 to TRBJ2-1; possibly TRBD1 for D (7 bases). V lost 4 bases and J lost 7, with 12 bases in between. The CDR3 loop spans 13 amino acids. Germline loops: CDR1 SGHNT, CDR2 YYREEE (reference sequence). The CDR3 reads CASSLQGRNEQFF. The CDR3 DNA follows: TGTGCCAGCAGCCTACAGGGGAGGAATGAGCAGTTCTTC.

V is TRBV27 and J is TRBJ1-6, with D possibly matching TRBD1 (5 bases). The V and J ends lost 2 bases and 10 bases respectively, with 12 bases between them. This CDR3 contains 14 residues. From germline, CDR1 is MNHEY and CDR2 SMNVEV (reference sequence). The CDR3, as DNA: TGTGCCAGCAGTTTAGTTGGGGCAAGCTCACCCCTCCACTTT. Translating gives CASSLVGASSPLHF.

The chain carries TRBV3-1 (or the pseudogene TRBV3-2) and TRBJ1-5; 9 bases line up with TRBD1. The CDR3 spans 17 residues. Germline trimming cut 2 bases from V and 7 bases from J; bases unmatched to any gene: 12. Germline V gives CDR1 LGHDT, CDR2 YNNKEL (reference sequence). The CDR3 protein is CASSQSDRGTGRQPQHF. CDR3 coding DNA: TGTGCCAGCAGCCAATCGGACCGTGGGACAGGGAGACAGCCCCAGCATTTT.

The sample holds a few counts of this clone. The genes are TRBV13 and TRBJ1-1; tentatively, D is TRBD1 (5 bases). The CDR3 is 17 amino acids. The V gene's germline CDR1 is PRHDT and CDR2 FYEKMQ (reference sequence). Trimming took off 4 bases at V and 2 bases at J, with 20 bases between the two ends. Written as DNA, the CDR3 is TGTGCCAGCAGCTCGTGGACAAACGGTATCCGAAACACTGAAGCTTTCTTT. This codes for CASSSWTNGIRNTEAFF.

The chain is built from TRBV18 and TRBJ1-2; no clear D gene. Looked up from germline, CDR1 is KGHSH and CDR2 is LQKENI. Trimming shortened V by 3 bases and J by 6 bases, and 17 bases separated the two germline ends. There are 15 residues in the CDR3. CDR3 nucleotide sequence: TGTGCCAGCTCACCCTCAACGGATAGCCCGAATGGCTACACCTTC. Its protein is CASSPSTDSPNGYTF.